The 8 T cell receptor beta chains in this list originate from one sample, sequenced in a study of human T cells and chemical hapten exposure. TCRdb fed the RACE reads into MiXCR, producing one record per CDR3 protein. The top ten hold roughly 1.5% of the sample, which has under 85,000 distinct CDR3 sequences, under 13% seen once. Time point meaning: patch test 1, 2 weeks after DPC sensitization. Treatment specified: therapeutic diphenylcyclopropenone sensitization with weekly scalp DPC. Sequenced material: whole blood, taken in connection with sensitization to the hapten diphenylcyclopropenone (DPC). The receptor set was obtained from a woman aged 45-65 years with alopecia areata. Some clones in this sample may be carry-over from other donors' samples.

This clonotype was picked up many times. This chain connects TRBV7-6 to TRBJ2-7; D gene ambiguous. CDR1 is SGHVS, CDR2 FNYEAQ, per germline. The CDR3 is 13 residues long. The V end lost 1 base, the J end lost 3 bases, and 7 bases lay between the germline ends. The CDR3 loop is CASSLGADYEQYF. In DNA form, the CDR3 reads TGTGCCAGCAGCTTAGGAGCAGACTACGAGCAGTACTTC.

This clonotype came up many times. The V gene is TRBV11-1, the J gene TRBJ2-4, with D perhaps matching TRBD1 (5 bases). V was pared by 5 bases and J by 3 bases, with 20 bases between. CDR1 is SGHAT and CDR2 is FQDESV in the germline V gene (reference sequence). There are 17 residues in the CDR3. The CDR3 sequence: CASSHSILGQGKNIQYF. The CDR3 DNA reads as TGTGCCAGCAGCCACTCGATCCTGGGCCAGGGCAAAAACATTCAGTACTTC.

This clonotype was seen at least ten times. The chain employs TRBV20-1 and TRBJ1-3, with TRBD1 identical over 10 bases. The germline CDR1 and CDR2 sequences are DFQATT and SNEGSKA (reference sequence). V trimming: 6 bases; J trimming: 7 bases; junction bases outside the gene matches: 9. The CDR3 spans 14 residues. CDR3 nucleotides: TGCAGTGCCACTGACAGGGGGCACGGGAACACCATATATTTT. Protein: CSATDRGHGNTIYF.

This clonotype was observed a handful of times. The CDR3 region has the DNA TGCAGTGCTAGAGATTGGCAGGGCACAGATACGCAGTATTTT. Translation: CSARDWQGTDTQYF. V usage is TRBV20-1 and J usage is TRBJ2-3; D ambiguous. The CDR3 consists of 14 residues. The V end was cut by 0 bases, the J end by 1 base, with 8 bases between. Germline V CDR1 and CDR2: DFQATT, SNEGSKA (reference sequence).

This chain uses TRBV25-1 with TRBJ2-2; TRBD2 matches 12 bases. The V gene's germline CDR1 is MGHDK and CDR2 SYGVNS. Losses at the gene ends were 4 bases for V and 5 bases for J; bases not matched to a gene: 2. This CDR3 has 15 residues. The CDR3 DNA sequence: TGTGCCAGCAGTGCACTAGCGGGAGGAACCGGGGAGCTGTTTTTT. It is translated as CASSALAGGTGELFF.

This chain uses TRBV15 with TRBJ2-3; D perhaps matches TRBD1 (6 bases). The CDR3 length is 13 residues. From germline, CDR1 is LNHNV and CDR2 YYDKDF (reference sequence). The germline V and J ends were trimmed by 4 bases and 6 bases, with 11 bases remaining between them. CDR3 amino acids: CATSIEQGDTQYF. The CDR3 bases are TGTGCCACCAGCATCGAACAGGGCGATACGCAGTATTTT. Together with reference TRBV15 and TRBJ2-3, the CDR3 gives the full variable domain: DAMVIQNPRYQVTQFGKPVTLSCSQTLNHNVMYWYQQKSSQAPKLLFHYYDKDFNNEADTPDNFQSRRPNTSFCFLDIRSPGLGDTAMYLCATSIEQGDTQYFGPGTRLTVL.

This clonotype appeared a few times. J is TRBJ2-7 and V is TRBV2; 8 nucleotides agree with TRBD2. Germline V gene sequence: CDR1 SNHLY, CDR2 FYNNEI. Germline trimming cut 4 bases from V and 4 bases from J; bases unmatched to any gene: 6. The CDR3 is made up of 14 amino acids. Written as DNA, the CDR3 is TGTGCCAGCAGTGGAGCGGGAGCCCGATACGAGCAGTACTTC. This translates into CASSGAGARYEQYF.

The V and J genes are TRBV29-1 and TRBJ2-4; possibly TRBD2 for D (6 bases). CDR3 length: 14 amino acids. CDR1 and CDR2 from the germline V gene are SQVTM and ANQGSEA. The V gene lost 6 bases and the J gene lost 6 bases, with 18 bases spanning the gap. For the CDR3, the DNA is TGCAGCGTACGACGAACCCTGGAGGGAAACATTCAGTACTTC. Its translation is CSVRRTLEGNIQYF.